These 25 T cell receptor beta chains originate from one sample sequenced in a study of beta chain features in type 1 diabetes. The authors reverse transcribed all of the isolated RNA, so sequencing captured expressed TCRB transcripts. The protocol was immunoSEQ multiplex PCR, while the TCRdb copy is restricted to in-frame clones and leaves out a portion. The table includes about 330,000 clones, 11% detected once. What was sequenced was naive CD4+ T cells from blood. The origin of the receptors is a woman in her twenties or thirties in good health.

This clone has a handful of counts. CDR3 amino acids: CASSHTGSNYGYTF. Here the CDR3 DNA reads TGTGCCAGTAGTCATACAGGGTCGAACTATGGCTACACCTTC. The V call is TRBV19, the J call TRBJ1-2; the D gene is possibly TRBD1 (6 bases). Trimming shortened V by 5 bases and J by 2 bases, and 12 bases separated the two germline ends. There are 14 residues in the CDR3. Germline loops: CDR1 LNHDA, CDR2 SQIVND (reference sequence).

The chain has TRBV25-1 and TRBJ2-1; D is possibly TRBD2 (5 bases). Germline CDR1 and CDR2: MGHDK and SYGVNS. Trimming removed 4 bases from V and 8 bases from J, with 9 bases in between. CDR3 length: 12 residues. The CDR3 DNA reads TGTGCCAGCAGTGGAGGTAGCGATGAGCAGTTCTTC. It yields the protein CASSGGSDEQFF. The whole variable domain, filled in from reference TRBV25-1 and TRBJ2-1, reads EADIYQTPRYLVIGTGKKITLECSQTMGHDKMYWYQQDPGMELHLIHYSYGVNSTEKGDLSSESTVSRIRTEHFPLTLESARPSHTSQYLCASSGGSDEQFFGPGTRLTVL.

The gene calls are TRBV9 and TRBJ2-2, with 15 bases lining up with TRBD2. This CDR3 is 18 amino acids long. V shed 4 bases, J shed 2 bases, and the junction held 6 bases outside the gene matches. Per the germline V gene, CDR1 is SGDLS and CDR2 is YYNGEE. CDR3 protein: CASSRGLAGGFNTGELFF. The CDR3 DNA reads TGTGCCAGCAGCAGGGGACTAGCGGGAGGATTTAACACCGGGGAGCTGTTTTTT.

There are a few counts of this clone. This sequence joins TRBV7-2 and TRBJ2-5, with 10 bases identical to TRBD1. The J segment lost 1 base and the V segment lost 2 bases, leaving 1 base of the junction unmatched. The germline gives CDR1 SGHTA, CDR2 FQGNSA. The CDR3 is made up of 15 amino acids. The CDR3 is CASSLWDRGQETQYF. The CDR3, as DNA: TGTGCCAGCAGCTTATGGGACAGGGGCCAAGAGACCCAGTACTTC.

This clone has only a few counts. The rearrangement joins TRBV7-9 to TRBJ2-1, with D perhaps matching TRBD1 (6 bases). The germline gives CDR1 SEHNR, CDR2 FQNEAQ (reference sequence). CDR3 length: 15 amino acids. V shed 5 bases and J shed 1 base, with 12 bases lying between them. This chain's CDR3 is CASSPRQDSYNEQFF. The CDR3 region has the DNA TGTGCCAGCAGCCCGCGACAGGATTCCTACAATGAGCAGTTCTTC.

This chain uses TRBV7-9 with TRBJ2-7, with D perhaps TRBD2 (6 bases). Germline CDR1 and CDR2: SEHNR and FQNEAQ (reference sequence). The V and J ends lost 1 base and 2 bases respectively, with 9 bases between them. The CDR3 contains 14 residues. The CDR3 DNA sequence: TGTGCCAGCAGCTTAGTCGGGGGAACCTACGAGCAGTACTTC. Protein: CASSLVGGTYEQYF. Supplemented by reference TRBV7-9 and TRBJ2-7, the full variable domain reads DTGVSQNPRHKITKRGQNVTFRCDPISEHNRLYWYRQTLGQGPEFLTYFQNEAQLEKSRLLSDRFSAERPKGSFSTLEIQRTEQGDSAMYLCASSLVGGTYEQYFGPGTRLTVT.

In this sample, this clone turned up a few times. The chain is built from TRBV30 and TRBJ2-1; tentative D call: TRBD1 (5 bases). This CDR3 has 16 residues. Germline CDR1 is GTSNPN and CDR2 is SVGIG (reference sequence). V shed 0 bases and J shed 7 bases, with 19 bases lying between them. The CDR3 DNA reads as TGTGCCTGGAGTGTACGTCGCGGCGGCAGGGTAAATGAGCAGTTCTTC. Its protein is CAWSVRRGGRVNEQFF.

In its sample, this clone was seen a few times. The chain uses TRBV18 and TRBJ1-1; D gene ambiguous. With 3 bases removed from V and 3 bases from J, the gap between germline ends came to 14 bases. Germline loops: CDR1 KGHSH, CDR2 LQKENI. The CDR3 has 15 amino acids. This chain's CDR3 is CASSPRGLADTEAFF. In nucleotides, the CDR3 is TGTGCCAGCTCACCCCGGGGTTTGGCGGACACTGAAGCTTTCTTT.

This clone has just a few counts. The chain recombines TRBV7-9 with TRBJ1-4; 10 nucleotides line up with TRBD1. There are 14 residues in the CDR3. CDR1 is SEHNR and CDR2 is FQNEAQ in the germline V gene (reference sequence). Unmatched junction bases numbered 7, after V lost 8 bases and J lost 7 bases. The CDR3 DNA sequence: TGTGCCAGCTTGAGGACAGGGGGAGCTGAAAAACTGTTTTTT. This gives the protein CASLRTGGAEKLFF.

The chain has TRBV6-5 and TRBJ1-5; D gene ambiguous. Germline V lookup: CDR1 MNHEY, CDR2 SVGAGI. V was shortened by 0 bases and J by 0 bases, with 6 bases between the two germline ends. The CDR3 totals 15 residues. The CDR3 DNA reads TGTGCCAGCAGTTACTCGTACAGTAGCAATCAGCCCCAGCATTTT. It specifies CASSYSYSSNQPQHF.

There are a few counts of this clone. The rearrangement uses TRBV7-3 and TRBJ2-3, with 8 bases lining up with TRBD1. Germline V gene data show CDR1 as SGHTA and CDR2 as FQGTGA. J gave up 6 bases and V 4 bases, and 12 bases lay outside the gene matches. The CDR3 is made up of 16 amino acids. DNA of the CDR3: TGTGCCAGCAGCTCCCAGGGCAGGGGGCGTTCTGATACGCAGTATTTT. It is translated as CASSSQGRGRSDTQYF.

The chain recombines TRBV7-9 with TRBJ2-1, with 8 nucleotides matching TRBD2. Germline-derived CDR1 and CDR2 are SEHNR and FQNEAQ (reference sequence). The CDR3 runs 14 residues. The ends lost 3 bases at V and 4 bases at J; junction bases unmatched: 2. CDR3 protein: CASSLGLGYNEQFF. The CDR3 DNA reads as TGTGCCAGCAGCTTGGGACTAGGGTACAATGAGCAGTTCTTC.

This sequence joins TRBV7-2 and TRBJ2-7, with 9 bases matching TRBD2. The CDR3 is made up of 16 amino acids. V trimming: 6 bases; J trimming: 4 bases; junction bases outside the gene matches: 13. Germline loops: CDR1 SGHTA, CDR2 FQGNSA. Written as DNA, the CDR3 is TGTGCCAGCAGGGATCAACCGGGACTAGCCGAATACGAGCAGTACTTC. This codes for CASRDQPGLAEYEQYF.

V gene TRBV27 combines with J gene TRBJ2-5; 10 bases fit TRBD2. The junction had 10 bases not matched to a gene; V was cut back by 1 base and J by 2 bases. This CDR3 comprises 18 residues. The germline CDR1 and CDR2 sequences are MNHEY and SMNVEV (reference sequence). This CDR3 reads CASSLYLAGVAGQETQYF. The CDR3 nucleotides are TGTGCCAGCAGTTTATACCTAGCGGGAGTGGCGGGTCAAGAGACCCAGTACTTC.

The chain uses TRBV7-3 and TRBJ2-3, with 7 nucleotides matching TRBD2. Trimming removed 8 bases from V and 1 base from J; junction bases left unmatched: 9. The germline V gene has CDR1 SGHTA and CDR2 FQGTGA. The CDR3 extends over 15 amino acids. CDR3 DNA: TGTGCCAGCCTAGCTTACACTAGCGGCACAGATACGCAGTATTTT. Protein: CASLAYTSGTDTQYF.

J is TRBJ1-1 and V is TRBV5-1; D is possibly TRBD1 (5 bases). Trimming stripped 6 bases from V and 1 base from J, with 10 bases between. This CDR3 has 13 amino acids. Germline loops: CDR1 SGHRS, CDR2 YFSETQ. The CDR3 sequence: CASNPTGNTEAFF. The CDR3 bases are TGCGCCAGCAACCCTACAGGGAACACTGAAGCTTTCTTT.

The CDR3 sequence is CASSPGLAVYNEQFF. For the CDR3, the DNA is TGTGCCAGCAGCCCGGGACTAGCGGTCTACAATGAGCAGTTCTTC. The chain is built from TRBV7-3 and TRBJ2-1; 11 positions agree with TRBD2. J was trimmed by 3 bases and V by 5 bases; bases with no gene match: 3. The CDR3 contains 15 residues. In germline, CDR1 is SGHTA, CDR2 FQGTGA. Looking up the rest from reference TRBV7-3 and TRBJ2-1 gives the full variable domain: GAGVSQTPSNKVTEKGKYVELRCDPISGHTALYWYRQSLGQGPEFLIYFQGTGAADDSGLPNDRFFAVRPEGSVSTLKIQRTERGDSAVYLCASSPGLAVYNEQFFGPGTRLTVL.

This sequence joins TRBV28 and TRBJ2-3; D uncertain. The CDR3 length is 12 residues. CDR1 and CDR2 (germline): MDHEN, SYDVKM. Between the trimmed V and J ends, which lost 4 bases and 3 bases, there was a span of 5 bases. The CDR3 DNA follows: TGTGCCAGCAGTTACATTACAGATACGCAGTATTTT. This translates into CASSYITDTQYF.

This clone was seen many times. V and J are TRBV23-1 and TRBJ2-5, with a tentative D call TRBD1 (5 bases). TRBV23-1 is placed among ORFs of uncertain function. This CDR3 spans 13 amino acids. Trimming removed 4 bases at V and 5 bases at J, with 11 bases between. The CDR3 reads CASSRPTAETQYF. The CDR3 region has the DNA TGCGCCAGCAGTCGCCCGACAGCGGAGACCCAGTACTTC.

The chain recombines TRBV7-3 with TRBJ2-7; D is possibly TRBD1 (6 bases). The germline gives CDR1 SGHTA, CDR2 FQGTGA. CDR3 length: 15 residues. Trimming removed 4 bases from V and 5 bases from J, with 18 bases in between. CDR3 loop: CASSSTGRISNEQYF. As DNA, the CDR3 is TGTGCCAGCAGCTCTACAGGGCGGATCAGTAACGAGCAGTACTTC.

This clone was recorded a few times. The gene calls are TRBV28 and TRBJ2-7, with 8 bases aligning to TRBD1. This CDR3 is 14 amino acids long. V gave up 6 bases and J gave up 2 bases; unmatched junction bases: 6. Germline V lookup: CDR1 MDHEN, CDR2 SYDVKM. CDR3 sequence: CASSTGQGTYEQYF. The CDR3 DNA reads as TGTGCCAGCAGCACCGGACAGGGTACCTACGAGCAGTACTTC.

This clone was counted only a few times. V gene TRBV10-3 combines with J gene TRBJ2-5; TRBD2 agrees at 8 bases. V was pared by 6 bases and J by 3 bases, with 6 bases of the junction left unmatched. CDR3 length: 14 amino acids. Germline V gene lookup returns CDR1 ENHRY and CDR2 SYGVKD. CDR3 loop: CAISLGLVEETQYF. CDR3 in DNA: TGTGCCATCAGCCTGGGACTAGTTGAAGAGACCCAGTACTTC.

This chain connects TRBV9 to TRBJ2-1, with 10 bases identical to TRBD2. J was trimmed by 6 bases and V by 3 bases; bases with no gene match: 6. CDR1 and CDR2 from the germline V gene are SGDLS and YYNGEE. This CDR3 region has 15 residues. The CDR3 DNA sequence: TGTGCCAGCAGCGGTATAGCGGGAGGCTCCAATGAGCAGTTCTTC. Translating gives CASSGIAGGSNEQFF.

The sample holds a few counts of this clone. The V and J genes are TRBV9 and TRBJ2-3; D unclear. The CDR3 contains 15 residues. Germline values: CDR1 SGDLS, CDR2 YYNGEE. V lost 0 bases to trimming and J lost 2 bases, with 10 bases between them. The chain's CDR3 is CASSVGNLDTDTQYF. The CDR3 DNA sequence: TGTGCCAGCAGCGTAGGCAACTTAGACACAGATACGCAGTATTTT.

Here the CDR3 reads CASRAGTSDYNEQFF. CDR3 DNA: TGTGCCAGCAGGGCCGGGACTAGCGATTACAATGAGCAGTTCTTC. The chain carries TRBV28 and TRBJ2-1, with 10 positions matching TRBD2. Germline V gives CDR1 MDHEN, CDR2 SYDVKM. The CDR3 consists of 15 residues. V shed 6 bases, J shed 4 bases, and the junction held 6 bases outside the gene matches.